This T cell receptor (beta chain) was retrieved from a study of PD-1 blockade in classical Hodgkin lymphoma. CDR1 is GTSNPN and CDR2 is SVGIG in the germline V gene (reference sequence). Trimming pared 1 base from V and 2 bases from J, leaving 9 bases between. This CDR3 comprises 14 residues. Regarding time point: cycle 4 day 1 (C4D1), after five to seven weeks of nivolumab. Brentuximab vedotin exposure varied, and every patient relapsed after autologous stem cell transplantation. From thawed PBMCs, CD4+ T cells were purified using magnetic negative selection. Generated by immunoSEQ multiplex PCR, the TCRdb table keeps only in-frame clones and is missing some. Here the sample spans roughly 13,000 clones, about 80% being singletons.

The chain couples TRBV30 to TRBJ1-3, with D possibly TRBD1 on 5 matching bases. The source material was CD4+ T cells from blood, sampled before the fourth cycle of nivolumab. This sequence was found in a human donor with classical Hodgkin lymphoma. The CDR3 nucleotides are TGTGCCTGGAGTGAAGGGGCCGCTGGAAACACCATATATTTT. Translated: CAWSEGAAGNTIYF.